This T cell receptor beta chain was captured by sequencing in a study of response to subunit inactivated influenza vaccine. Remarks on this clonotype: Its specificity is not known.

TCRdb re-called the RT-PCR reads with MiXCR, one entry per CDR3 protein. Among 600,000 to 850,000 distinct CDR3 sequences listed, 12% to 15% were seen once. The study's findings and limits: The authors put forward the suggestion that each seasonal influenza vaccination may bring in only a limited number of new T cells.

The CDR3 contains 12 residues. Germline V gene lookup returns CDR1 SGHRS and CDR2 YFSETQ. Trimming left V 0 bases short and J 5 bases short, with 6 bases between. The chain has TRBV5-1 and TRBJ2-7; D is undetermined. The starting material was PBMCs from blood, obtained around two weeks before vaccination. This clonotype was sampled from a man over 45 who received an inactivated influenza vaccine. CDR3 bases: TGCGCCAGCAGCTTGGATAGCAACGAGCAGTACTTC. Amino acids: CASSLDSNEQYF.